Sequencing of this T cell receptor (beta chain) was carried out in a study of cytomegalovirus exposure and HLA in healthy donors. The CDR3 has 15 residues. Germline V CDR1 and CDR2: SGDLS, YYNGEE. The ends lost 0 bases at V and 2 bases at J; junction bases unmatched: 4. Only in-frame clones appear in the TCRdb table, and some are missing; sequencing was by immunoSEQ multiplex PCR. The repertoire holds about 220,000 clones, with 88% as singletons. A word on this clone: Its antigen is not identified.

It was the roughly 130-subject validation cohort, separate from the roughly 700-subject first cohort, to which the donors belonged. Study-wide points: Most TCR sequences proved rare, with some public TCRs found in many donors. Among TCR beta chains, those listed as cytomegalovirus-associated numbered about 150. There were a few CMV-associated chains whose specificity for CMV antigens was confirmed in vitro.

The rearrangement joins TRBV9 to TRBJ2-5; TRBD2 matches 7 bases. The sample was PBMCs. The TCR was taken from a woman younger than 35 in good health and CMV-seronegative. The CDR3: CASSVAAGEQETQYF. CDR3 nucleotides: TGTGCCAGCAGCGTAGCGGCGGGAGAGCAAGAGACCCAGTACTTC.